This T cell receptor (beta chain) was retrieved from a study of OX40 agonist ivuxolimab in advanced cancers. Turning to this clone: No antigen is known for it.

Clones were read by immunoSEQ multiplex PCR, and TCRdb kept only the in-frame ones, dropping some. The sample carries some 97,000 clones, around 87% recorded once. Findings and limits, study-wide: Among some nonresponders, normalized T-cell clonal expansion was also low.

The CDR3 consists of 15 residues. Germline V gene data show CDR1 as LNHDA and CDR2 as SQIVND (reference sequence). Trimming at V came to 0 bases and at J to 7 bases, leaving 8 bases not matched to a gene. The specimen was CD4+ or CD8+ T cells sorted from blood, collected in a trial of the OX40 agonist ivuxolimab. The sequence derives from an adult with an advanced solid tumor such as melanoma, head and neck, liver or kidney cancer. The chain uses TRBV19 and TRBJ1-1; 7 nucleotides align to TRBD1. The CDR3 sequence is CASSIDSQGPREAFF. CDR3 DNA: TGTGCCAGTAGTATAGACTCACAGGGGCCGCGTGAAGCTTTCTTT.